This T cell receptor (beta chain) originates from a study of blood T cell repertoires in COVID-19 (dated by TCRdb to 2018 to 2021). General notes on the study: Samples from collaborators originated in the United States, Italy and Spain and spanned both the acute and convalescent phases of COVID-19. The dataset comprised deeply sampled blood TCRbeta repertoires from subjects exposed to, actively infected with, or recovered from COVID-19. The material from the prospective study consisted of cDNA or gDNA derived from T cells, B-cell-depleted T cells, or PBMCs. A freely available public database, intended as a resource for researchers studying the immune response to SARS-CoV-2, is where the repertoires were released. Samples came from the ongoing ImmuneRACE study (first 160 participants) plus 1,254 subjects from 6 global collaborators. Where HLA class I and class II types were available, the types were taken from metadata supplied by the sample provider, not from assay-based typing. A de-identified subject ID, COVID-19 status, age in years and sex were almost always included in the sample metadata.

V is reduced by 0 bases and J by 7 bases, leaving a spacing of 13 bases between them. CDR3 length: 15 amino acids, cysteine to phenylalanine. Only CDR3 DNA remains: 45 bases, in frame from the first base. CDR1 and CDR2 are drawn from the germline V gene: SGDLS, YYNGEE. The collaborating institutions used their own protocols to collect whole blood in K2EDTA tubes. For TCRbeta analysis, collaborators shipped samples in one of three forms: frozen whole blood, isolated PBMCs, or DNA extracted from either of those sample types. TCRbeta CDR3 regions were amplified from genomic DNA by means of the immunoSEQ Assay, a bias-controlled multiplex PCR. From the authors' description of their analysis: Within the assay, amplification of reference gene primers was used to estimate how many nucleated cells each sample contained. To quantify the absolute abundance of each unique TCRbeta CDR3 rearrangement, sequence reads were collapsed and filtered. For each sample, productive Simpson clonality was calculated as the square root of Simpson's diversity index across productive rearrangements. Not all clones reach the TCRdb copy of this immuneACCESS table, which keeps in-frame sequences only. Checked studies attribute under half of the gap to unresolved V genes and leave the rest unexplained. V and J calls and clone size are as listed in that table; D and trimming were resolved from the DNA. This sample lists tens of thousands of clones; 75% to 90% were detected once. Approximately 5.4% of the sample is taken by the ten largest.

Here is what the overall study found, with its caveats: Clinical and demographic metadata were provided uncurated, with the amount varying by source and participant.

With respect to this clone: Its antigen specificity is not known. No clone much larger than this one lies a single base away; base qualities are absent.

Here the chain combines TRBV9 and TRBJ1-4; there is no confident call for the D gene. What was sequenced was peripheral blood. The sequence derives from a man aged 55 to 69 with active COVID-19. CDR3 sequence: CASSVGEGYGEKLFF. The nucleotide sequence is TGTGCCAGCAGCGTAGGCGAGGGTTATGGTGAAAAACTGTTTTTT.